What follows are 16 T cell receptor beta chains derived from one specimen sequenced in a study of human T cells and chemical hapten exposure. The time point denotes: patch test 1, 2 weeks after DPC sensitization. This sample's treatment: therapeutic diphenylcyclopropenone sensitization with weekly scalp DPC. TCRdb called the RACE reads again in MiXCR, with one record for every CDR3 protein. The sample lists around 380,000 distinct CDR3 sequences, roughly 4.8% occurring once. Here the sequenced sample was whole blood, taken in connection with sensitization to the hapten diphenylcyclopropenone (DPC). The receptors were gathered from a woman between 50 and 59 years old with alopecia areata. Some clones in this sample may be carry-over from other donors' samples.

This chain joins TRBV7-7 and TRBJ1-5; weak D call: TRBD1 (5 bases). The CDR3 is 16 residues long. From germline, CDR1 is SSHAT and CDR2 FNYEAQ (reference sequence). Trimming removed 6 bases at V and 2 bases at J, with 17 bases between. The CDR3 here is CASSSPGEGGNQPQHF. In nucleotides, the CDR3 is TGTGCCAGCAGTTCCCCTGGAGAAGGGGGCAATCAGCCCCAGCATTTT.

This clonotype occurred a few times. V and J are TRBV4-3 and TRBJ2-4; no reliable D call. V shed 0 bases and J shed 9 bases, with 12 bases lying between them. CDR3 length: 14 residues. CDR1 and CDR2 from the germline V gene are LGHNA and YSLEER. CDR3 in amino acids: CASSQDRVIGIQYF. CDR3 sequence (DNA): TGCGCCAGCAGCCAAGATCGAGTGATAGGCATTCAGTACTTC.

This clonotype has just a few counts. V is TRBV2 and J is TRBJ1-6, with 7 bases matching TRBD1. V gave up 4 bases and J gave up 7 bases; unmatched junction bases: 7. The CDR3 totals 15 residues. Germline lookup yields CDR1 SNHLY and CDR2 FYNNEI. This chain's CDR3 is CASSGQGMGNSPLHF. In nucleotides, the CDR3 is TGTGCCAGCAGTGGACAGGGAATGGGAAATTCACCCCTCCACTTT. Complete variable domain (other parts from reference TRBV2 and TRBJ1-6): EPEVTQTPSHQVTQMGQEVILRCVPISNHLYFYWYRQILGQKVEFLVSFYNNEISEKSEIFDDQFSVERPDGSNFTLKIRSTKLEDSAMYFCASSGQGMGNSPLHFGNGTRLTVT.

This clonotype was detected ten times or more. V gene TRBV7-2 combines with J gene TRBJ2-3; D call uncertain. The CDR3 length is 14 residues. V gave up 5 bases and J gave up 3 bases, with 12 bases separating them. Germline CDR1 reads SGHTA; CDR2 reads FQGNSA. Here the CDR3 reads CASSPYTGTDTQYF. The CDR3 DNA reads TGTGCCAGCAGCCCCTATACCGGGACAGATACGCAGTATTTT.

This clonotype was recorded at least ten times. The J gene is TRBJ2-7, the V gene TRBV2; D might be TRBD1 (5 bases). The length of the CDR3 is 13 residues. Germline loops: CDR1 SNHLY, CDR2 FYNNEI. Trimming removed 3 bases from V and 6 bases from J, with 12 bases in between. The CDR3 protein is CASSEGPTTEQYF. The CDR3 coding sequence is TGTGCCAGCAGTGAGGGGCCCACTACCGAGCAGTACTTC.

This clonotype showed up just a few times. The rearrangement uses TRBV2 and TRBJ1-5, with D possibly TRBD1 on 6 matching bases. Trimming left V 6 bases short and J 2 bases short, with 14 bases between. The germline V gene has CDR1 SNHLY and CDR2 FYNNEI. This CDR3 comprises 15 residues. Here the CDR3 DNA reads TGTGCCAGCAGCGGACAGTCTCTCGGCAATCAGCCCCAGCATTTT. The encoded protein is CASSGQSLGNQPQHF. Combining the CDR3 with reference TRBV2 and TRBJ1-5 gives the whole variable domain EPEVTQTPSHQVTQMGQEVILRCVPISNHLYFYWYRQILGQKVEFLVSFYNNEISEKSEIFDDQFSVERPDGSNFTLKIRSTKLEDSAMYFCASSGQSLGNQPQHFGDGTRLSIL.

This clonotype was seen ten or more times. The DNA of the CDR3 is TGCGCCAGCAGCACCCGAACAGGGAACTACGAGCAGTACTTC. Amino acids: CASSTRTGNYEQYF. The chain carries TRBV5-1 and TRBJ2-7, with a possible D match to TRBD1 (6 bases). Germline V CDR1 and CDR2: SGHRS, YFSETQ. With 4 bases removed from V and 3 bases from J, the gap between germline ends came to 14 bases. This CDR3 has 14 residues. Full variable domain (remainder filled in from reference TRBV5-1 and TRBJ2-7): KAGVTQTPRYLIKTRGQQVTLSCSPISGHRSVSWYQQTPGQGLQFLFEYFSETQRNKGNFPGRFSGRQFSNSRSEMNVSTLELGDSALYLCASSTRTGNYEQYFGPGTRLTVT.

This clonotype was seen ten or more times. This chain joins TRBV10-2 and TRBJ2-1, with TRBD2 identical over 8 bases. Germline V CDR1 and CDR2: WSHSY, SAAADI. With 1 base clipped from V and 11 bases from J, the junction kept 10 bases outside the gene matches. This CDR3 is 15 amino acids long. The CDR3 DNA sequence: TGCGCCAGCAGTGAGTGGGCGGGAGGAGAGGAGAAGCAGTTCTTC. This gives the protein CASSEWAGGEEKQFF.

The table lists this clonotype with many counts. The chain combines TRBV12-3 or TRBV12-4 with TRBJ2-5; D unclear. The CDR3 length is 13 residues. V was clipped by 3 bases and J by 2 bases, with 7 bases between them. In nucleotides, the CDR3 is TGTGCCAGCAGTTTTTTCGGACAAGAGACCCAGTACTTC. This sequence encodes CASSFFGQETQYF.

This clonotype came up a few times. The rearrangement uses TRBV29-1 and TRBJ2-3; 8 positions match TRBD1. CDR3 size: 14 residues. The V segment lost 4 bases and the J segment 5 bases; nucleotides outside the gene matches: 8. Germline V lookup: CDR1 SQVTM, CDR2 ANQGSEA. CDR3 residues: CSVVQGARGDTQYF. CDR3 nucleotides: TGCAGCGTTGTGCAGGGGGCGAGAGGAGATACGCAGTATTTT.

This clonotype was counted a few times. The V and J genes are TRBV20-1 and TRBJ2-5, with a tentative D call TRBD2 (6 bases). The CDR3 totals 17 residues. The V gene lost 4 bases and the J gene lost 10 bases, with 31 bases spanning the gap. Germline V gene data show CDR1 as DFQATT and CDR2 as SNEGSKA (reference sequence). The CDR3 region is CSATWDSSWGNRGFQYF. CDR3 DNA sequence: TGCAGTGCTACCTGGGACTCCTCGTGGGGGAACCGCGGGTTCCAGTACTTC.

This clonotype was observed a handful of times. The V gene is TRBV6-2 or TRBV6-3, the J gene TRBJ2-5; D is perhaps TRBD2 (5 bases). CDR3 length: 14 residues. Germline CDR1 MNHEY, CDR2 SVGEGT. V shed 0 bases and J shed 2 bases, with 7 bases lying between them. The CDR3 loop is CASSYSGAQETQYF. In DNA form, the CDR3 reads TGTGCCAGCAGTTACTCGGGAGCACAAGAGACCCAGTACTTC.

This chain connects TRBV20-1 to TRBJ2-2; 10 bases line up with TRBD2. Germline CDR1 is DFQATT and CDR2 is SNEGSKA (reference sequence). This CDR3 spans 13 amino acids. The J segment lost 8 bases and the V segment lost 6 bases, leaving 6 bases of the junction unmatched. CDR3 loop: CSAGSSGRGELFF. As DNA, the CDR3 is TGCAGTGCAGGTTCTAGCGGGAGAGGGGAGCTGTTTTTT.

This clonotype was seen only a few times. The rearrangement links TRBV6-5 to TRBJ1-3; D remains unclear. Germline V lookup: CDR1 MNHEY, CDR2 SVGAGI. Trimming removed 2 bases at V and 0 bases at J, with 8 bases between. There are 15 residues in the CDR3. The CDR3 protein is CASSYALYSGNTIYF. Here the CDR3 DNA reads TGTGCCAGCAGTTACGCCCTCTACTCTGGAAACACCATATATTTT.

This clonotype was seen ten or more times. The rearrangement joins TRBV7-8 to TRBJ2-3; perhaps D is TRBD1 or TRBD2 (5 bases each). Between the trimmed V and J ends, which lost 10 bases and 6 bases, there was a span of 8 bases. This CDR3 is built from 10 residues. From germline, CDR1 is SGHVS and CDR2 FQNEAQ. The CDR3 DNA reads TGTGCCACCGGGACCGATACGCAGTATTTT. Its protein product is CATGTDTQYF.

This clonotype was counted ten times or more. V gene TRBV27 combines with J gene TRBJ1-1; 12 bases fit TRBD1. This CDR3 region has 14 residues. The V gene's germline CDR1 is MNHEY and CDR2 SMNVEV (reference sequence). V was clipped by 5 bases and J by 10 bases; unmatched bases: 8. CDR3 in amino acids: CASSPSGDRGRAFF. CDR3 nucleotide sequence: TGTGCCAGCAGTCCCTCCGGGGACAGGGGGCGAGCTTTCTTT.